This T cell receptor (beta chain) originates from a study of shared clonotypes between healthy human individuals. The donors, all of them Caucasian adults, lived in Nashville, Tennessee. Several immunoSEQ plates held equal portions of the genomic DNA taken from each subset. Original methodology: Owing to the provision of junction-only sequences devoid of quality scores by immunoSEQ, filtering differed. TCRdb's table, derived via immunoSEQ multiplex PCR, lists solely in-frame clones and lacks some. V, J and clone size derive from that table, while D and trimming were established from the DNA sequence. Of about half a million clones listed, over 70% are singletons. The CDR3 has 15 residues. The germline V gene has CDR1 SGHRS and CDR2 YFSETQ. The V and J ends lost 2 bases and 1 base, in that order; junction bases with no gene match: 4.

V is TRBV5-1 and J is TRBJ1-1; 8 positions agree with TRBD1. The sample taken for sequencing was PBMCs. This clonotype originated in a woman aged 40 to 50 in good health. Some clones in this sample may be carry-over from other donors' samples. CDR3 sequence reads: CASSFRGLPNTEAFF. The CDR3 DNA is TGCGCCAGCAGCTTCAGGGGGCTGCCGAACACTGAAGCTTTCTTT.